The rows below give T cell receptor beta chains drawn from one sample of a study of shared clonotypes between healthy human individuals. The repertoire was sequenced with immunoSEQ multiplex PCR; TCRdb's copy has only in-frame clones and lacks some. The table shows about 2 million clones, with roughly 94% occurring only once. Sequencing input: naive CD4+ T cells sorted from blood. The receptors originated from a man aged 18 to 30 in good health. The CDR3 runs from the conserved cysteine through the conserved F or W. D genes are given only for firm matches. Where a row states a size, it is once, few, many or the class of an expanded clone; other rows omit it.

abundance: -; v_gene: TRBV10-3; d_gene: TRBD1; j_gene: TRBJ2-7; CDR3nt: TGTGCCACTACAGGGGGGAGCTCCTACGAGCAGTACTTC; CDR3aa: CATTGGSSYEQYF
abundance: -; v_gene: TRBV7-9; d_gene: TRBD2; j_gene: TRBJ2-1; CDR3nt: TGTGCCAGCAGCTTATCAAGCGGGGGGTACAATGAGCAGTTCTTC; CDR3aa: CASSLSSGGYNEQFF
abundance: once; v_gene: TRBV5-1; d_gene: -; j_gene: TRBJ1-5; CDR3nt: TGCGCCAGCAGCCAACAGGGAGGCAATCAGCCCCAGCATTTT; CDR3aa: CASSQQGGNQPQHF
abundance: -; v_gene: TRBV6-1; d_gene: -; j_gene: TRBJ1-3; CDR3nt: TGTGCCAGCAGACCAACAGGGAGCTCTGGAAACACCATATATTTT; CDR3aa: CASRPTGSSGNTIYF
abundance: -; v_gene: TRBV12-2; d_gene: -; j_gene: TRBJ2-5; CDR3nt: TGTGCAAGTCGCTTAGGTTACCGGCTTCTAGGGGAGACCCAGTACTTC; CDR3aa: CASRLGYRLLGETQYF
abundance: -; v_gene: TRBV2; d_gene: TRBD1; j_gene: TRBJ2-5; CDR3nt: TGTGCCAGCAGTGGAGGACAGGGGGGCGGGGAGACCCAGTACTTC; CDR3aa: CASSGGQGGGETQYF
abundance: -; v_gene: TRBV20-1; d_gene: TRBD1; j_gene: TRBJ2-5; CDR3nt: TGCAGTGCTAGAGATGGACAGGGCCAGTACTTC; CDR3aa: CSARDGQGQYF
abundance: -; v_gene: TRBV6-1; d_gene: -; j_gene: TRBJ2-7; CDR3nt: TGTGCCAGCAGTGAATCGGGGTCCCCGGCCTACGAGCAGTACTTC; CDR3aa: CASSESGSPAYEQYF
abundance: few; v_gene: TRBV5-1; d_gene: -; j_gene: TRBJ2-5; CDR3nt: TGCGCCAGCAGCCCCAACGGGGGTAACGGTAAAGAGACCCAGTACTTC; CDR3aa: CASSPNGGNGKETQYF
abundance: -; v_gene: TRBV7-2; d_gene: TRBD1; j_gene: TRBJ1-4; CDR3nt: TGTGCCAGCAGCCAAGGACAGGGAGGCGAAAAACTGTTTTTT; CDR3aa: CASSQGQGGEKLFF
abundance: -; v_gene: TRBV6-5; d_gene: -; j_gene: TRBJ2-1; CDR3nt: TGTGCCAGCAGTTACTCCCAGGGGCGGTACAATGAGCAGTTCTTC; CDR3aa: CASSYSQGRYNEQFF
abundance: -; v_gene: TRBV29-1; d_gene: -; j_gene: TRBJ2-4; CDR3nt: TGCAGCGTGGGCGGTGGATTAGCCAAAAACATTCAGTACTTC; CDR3aa: CSVGGGLAKNIQYF
abundance: -; v_gene: TRBV7-9; d_gene: TRBD2; j_gene: TRBJ2-1; CDR3nt: TGTGCCAGCAGCTTAGACCGAAAGCGGGAGGTTCGGAATGAGCAGTTCTTC; CDR3aa: CASSLDRKREVRNEQFF
abundance: -; v_gene: TRBV9; d_gene: -; j_gene: TRBJ1-2; CDR3nt: TGTGCCAGCAGCGTAGATGGGTACGGCTACACCTTC; CDR3aa: CASSVDGYGYTF
abundance: -; v_gene: TRBV5-4; d_gene: -; j_gene: TRBJ2-3; CDR3nt: TGTGCCAGCAGCTACGGACAGATCGGTAATCCGCAGTATTTT; CDR3aa: CASSYGQIGNPQYF
abundance: -; v_gene: TRBV6-1; d_gene: -; j_gene: TRBJ2-7; CDR3nt: TGTGCCAGCAGCGAGAGCTACGAGCAGTACTTC; CDR3aa: CASSESYEQYF
abundance: -; v_gene: TRBV5-8; d_gene: -; j_gene: TRBJ2-7; CDR3nt: TGTGCCAGCACCAGGAGGCTTGACGGCCACGAGCAGTACTTC; CDR3aa: CASTRRLDGHEQYF
abundance: -; v_gene: TRBV5-6; d_gene: TRBD2; j_gene: TRBJ2-7; CDR3nt: TGTGCCAGCAGCCAGACTAGCGGGAGTGTATACGAGCAGTACTTC; CDR3aa: CASSQTSGSVYEQYF
abundance: -; v_gene: TRBV5-6; d_gene: -; j_gene: TRBJ2-3; CDR3nt: TGTGCCAGCAGCTTGATTCCTAGTACAGATACGCAGTATTTT; CDR3aa: CASSLIPSTDTQYF
abundance: -; v_gene: TRBV6-6; d_gene: -; j_gene: TRBJ1-4; CDR3nt: TGTGCCAGCAGCCTCGGGGCGACTGAAAAACTGTTTTTT; CDR3aa: CASSLGATEKLFF
abundance: -; v_gene: TRBV7-9; d_gene: -; j_gene: TRBJ2-7; CDR3nt: TGTGCCAGCAGCTTAGTGGATGCGCGCGAGCAGTACTTC; CDR3aa: CASSLVDAREQYF
abundance: -; v_gene: TRBV7-2; d_gene: -; j_gene: TRBJ2-7; CDR3nt: TGTGCCAGCAGCGCGGACAGATACTCCTACGAGCAGTACTTC; CDR3aa: CASSADRYSYEQYF
abundance: -; v_gene: TRBV9; d_gene: -; j_gene: TRBJ1-3; CDR3nt: TGTGCCAGCAGCGTAGGCGGAAACACCATATATTTT; CDR3aa: CASSVGGNTIYF
abundance: -; v_gene: TRBV4-1; d_gene: TRBD1; j_gene: TRBJ2-4; CDR3nt: TGCGCCAGCAGCCAAGACTCCACAGGGGTGTTAGCCAAAAACATTCAGTACTTC; CDR3aa: CASSQDSTGVLAKNIQYF
abundance: -; v_gene: TRBV27; d_gene: -; j_gene: TRBJ1-5; CDR3nt: TGTGCCAGCAGTCCGCAGGGACTTCCAAGCAATCAGCCCCAGCATTTT; CDR3aa: CASSPQGLPSNQPQHF
abundance: -; v_gene: TRBV10-2; d_gene: -; j_gene: TRBJ1-2; CDR3nt: TGCGCCAGTTTCCCCTTTGGGGCAGATATCAACTATGGCTACACCTTC; CDR3aa: CASFPFGADINYGYTF
abundance: -; v_gene: TRBV28; d_gene: -; j_gene: TRBJ2-7; CDR3nt: TGTGCCAGCAGTACCGGGTTAACCTACGAGCAGTACTTC; CDR3aa: CASSTGLTYEQYF
abundance: -; v_gene: TRBV5-1; d_gene: TRBD1; j_gene: TRBJ1-6; CDR3nt: TGCGCCAGCAGCGCCGACAGGGGAGCACCCCTCCACTTT; CDR3aa: CASSADRGAPLHF
abundance: -; v_gene: TRBV5-4; d_gene: -; j_gene: TRBJ2-3; CDR3nt: TGTGCCAGCAGCCGAACAGCCCTAATCAGCACAGATACGCAGTATTTT; CDR3aa: CASSRTALISTDTQYF
abundance: once; v_gene: TRBV30; d_gene: -; j_gene: TRBJ1-3; CDR3nt: TGTGCCTGGAGTGTACAGGCAGGGTCTATGACCATATATTTT; CDR3aa: CAWSVQAGSMTIYF
abundance: few; v_gene: TRBV2; d_gene: -; j_gene: TRBJ2-5; CDR3nt: TGTGCCAGCAGTGAACGGAGGTCAGGAGAGACCCAGTACTTC; CDR3aa: CASSERRSGETQYF
abundance: -; v_gene: TRBV6-6; d_gene: -; j_gene: TRBJ1-2; CDR3nt: TGTGCCAGCAGGGAAAGAGAACAGGGCGCCTATGGCTACACCTTC; CDR3aa: CASREREQGAYGYTF
abundance: -; v_gene: TRBV28; d_gene: -; j_gene: TRBJ2-7; CDR3nt: TGTGCCAGCAGTTACAGGGTTGGGGGCGAGCAGTACTTC; CDR3aa: CASSYRVGGEQYF
abundance: -; v_gene: TRBV6-5; d_gene: -; j_gene: TRBJ1-1; CDR3nt: TGTGCCAGCAAAAGGGGGACAGAAGCTTTCTTT; CDR3aa: CASKRGTEAFF
abundance: -; v_gene: TRBV7-9; d_gene: -; j_gene: TRBJ1-3; CDR3nt: TGTGCCAGCAGCTTTAACAGCGAGAACGGAAACACCATATATTTT; CDR3aa: CASSFNSENGNTIYF
abundance: -; v_gene: TRBV19; d_gene: -; j_gene: TRBJ2-3; CDR3nt: TGTGCCAGTAGTATACCCAACCAAGATACGCAGTATTTT; CDR3aa: CASSIPNQDTQYF
abundance: -; v_gene: TRBV30; d_gene: -; j_gene: TRBJ2-2; CDR3nt: TGTGCCTGGAAATTCCGAGGGGGTTCGACCGGGGAGCTGTTTTTT; CDR3aa: CAWKFRGGSTGELFF
abundance: -; v_gene: TRBV5-1; d_gene: -; j_gene: TRBJ2-7; CDR3nt: TGCGCCAGCAGCTTGGGGGGGACGGTTTACTCCTACGAGCAGTACTTC; CDR3aa: CASSLGGTVYSYEQYF
abundance: -; v_gene: TRBV30; d_gene: -; j_gene: TRBJ2-5; CDR3nt: TGTGCCTGGAGTGTACGAGTTTTCGAGACCCAGTACTTC; CDR3aa: CAWSVRVFETQYF
abundance: -; v_gene: TRBV5-1; d_gene: TRBD2; j_gene: TRBJ2-7; CDR3nt: TGCGCCAGCAGCTCGGTTGTGGGAGGGAGCTCCTACGAGCAGTACTTC; CDR3aa: CASSSVVGGSSYEQYF
abundance: -; v_gene: TRBV30; d_gene: -; j_gene: TRBJ2-3; CDR3nt: TGTGCCTGGAGTTTAGGGGGAAGCACAGATACGCAGTATTTT; CDR3aa: CAWSLGGSTDTQYF
abundance: -; v_gene: TRBV11-2; d_gene: -; j_gene: TRBJ2-3; CDR3nt: TGTGCCAGCAGCTTATTGGGTTTTGGACAGAAGGGGGATACGCAGTATTTT; CDR3aa: CASSLLGFGQKGDTQYF
abundance: -; v_gene: TRBV5-8; d_gene: -; j_gene: TRBJ2-7; CDR3nt: TGTGCCAGCAGCCTGCCGGGGGTCTACGAGCAGTACTTC; CDR3aa: CASSLPGVYEQYF
abundance: -; v_gene: TRBV6-1; d_gene: TRBD1; j_gene: TRBJ1-6; CDR3nt: TGTGCCAGCAGGGGGACAGGGGATTCACCCCTCCACTTT; CDR3aa: CASRGTGDSPLHF
abundance: -; v_gene: TRBV28; d_gene: TRBD1; j_gene: TRBJ1-5; CDR3nt: TGTGCCAGCAGTTTACCGACCGGACAGGGGGCGAGCAATCAGCCCCAGCATTTT; CDR3aa: CASSLPTGQGASNQPQHF
abundance: -; v_gene: TRBV6-5; d_gene: -; j_gene: TRBJ2-7; CDR3nt: TGTGCCAGCGGCGTCCGCGAGCAGTACTTC; CDR3aa: CASGVREQYF
abundance: -; v_gene: TRBV5-1; d_gene: -; j_gene: TRBJ2-7; CDR3nt: TGCGCCAGCAGCTTTCCGGGGAGCTCCTACGAGCAGTACTTC; CDR3aa: CASSFPGSSYEQYF
abundance: -; v_gene: TRBV7-6; d_gene: TRBD2; j_gene: TRBJ2-7; CDR3nt: TGTGCCAGCAGCAGCGGACTAGCGGGAGGGTCCTACGAGCAGTACTTC; CDR3aa: CASSSGLAGGSYEQYF
abundance: -; v_gene: TRBV5-1; d_gene: TRBD1; j_gene: TRBJ2-3; CDR3nt: TGCGCCAGCAGCACGGGACAGGGTGAGGGAACAGATACGCAGTATTTT; CDR3aa: CASSTGQGEGTDTQYF
abundance: -; v_gene: TRBV5-1; d_gene: TRBD2; j_gene: TRBJ2-3; CDR3nt: TGCGCCAGCAGCTTGGATGGACTAGGTTCCACAGATACGCAGTATTTT; CDR3aa: CASSLDGLGSTDTQYF
abundance: -; v_gene: TRBV6-1; d_gene: TRBD1; j_gene: TRBJ2-7; CDR3nt: TGTGCCAGCAGTATGGACAGGGCCTACGAGCAGTACTTC; CDR3aa: CASSMDRAYEQYF
abundance: once; v_gene: TRBV19; d_gene: TRBD1; j_gene: TRBJ1-5; CDR3nt: TGTGCCAGTACCCCCTGGGACAGGGGCGGCAATCAGCCCCAGCATTTT; CDR3aa: CASTPWDRGGNQPQHF
abundance: -; v_gene: TRBV6-6; d_gene: TRBD1; j_gene: TRBJ2-7; CDR3nt: TGTGCCAGCAGTTACTCAGACAGGGGCTCCTACGAGCAGTACTTC; CDR3aa: CASSYSDRGSYEQYF